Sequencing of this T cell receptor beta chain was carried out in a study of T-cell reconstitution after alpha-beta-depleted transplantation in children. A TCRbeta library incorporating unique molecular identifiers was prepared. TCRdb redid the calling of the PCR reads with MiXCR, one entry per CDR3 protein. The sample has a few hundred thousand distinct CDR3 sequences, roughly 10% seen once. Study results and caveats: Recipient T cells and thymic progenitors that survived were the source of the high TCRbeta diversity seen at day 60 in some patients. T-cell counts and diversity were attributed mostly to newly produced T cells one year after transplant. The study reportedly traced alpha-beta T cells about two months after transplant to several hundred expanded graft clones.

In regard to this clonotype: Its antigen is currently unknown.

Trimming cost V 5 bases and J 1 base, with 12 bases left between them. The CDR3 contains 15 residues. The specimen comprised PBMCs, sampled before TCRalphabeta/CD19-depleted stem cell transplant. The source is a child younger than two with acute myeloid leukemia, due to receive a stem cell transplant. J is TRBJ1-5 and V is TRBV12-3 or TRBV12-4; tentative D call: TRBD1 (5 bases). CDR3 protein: CASSTGPGSNQPQHF. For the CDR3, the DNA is TGTGCCAGCAGTACGGGGCCTGGGAGCAATCAGCCCCAGCATTTT.